One sample yielded the 6 T cell receptor beta chains listed below, sequenced in a study of chemoradiotherapy in HPV16-positive cancers (dated by TCRdb to about 2022). Library creation used the immunoSEQ multiplex PCR assay. Sourced from immuneACCESS, this table was stored by TCRdb with only in-frame sequences that have V and J called. A share of the clones is absent; for the studies checked, an unresolved V gene accounts for under half, and the remainder has no known explanation. The sample data list fewer than 2,000 clones, and 75% to 80% of these were observed just once. Approximately 9% of the sample is in the top ten clones. This material consisted of tumor tissue, taken from a patient who underwent chemoradiotherapy. The receptor set was obtained from a human donor with HPV-associated anogenital cancer.

The chain combines TRBV19 with TRBJ2-7, with 9 bases identical to TRBD2. CDR1 is LNHDA, CDR2 SQIVND, per germline (reference sequence). The CDR3 extends over 14 amino acids. J was trimmed by 3 bases and V by 2 bases; bases with no gene match: 2. The CDR3 reads CASSIISGSYEQYF. The CDR3 DNA sequence: TGTGCCAGTAGTATAATTAGCGGGAGCTACGAGCAGTACTTC.

The chain joins TRBV27 to TRBJ2-3; perhaps TRBD2 as D (6 bases). The germline CDR1 and CDR2 sequences are MNHEY and SMNVEV (reference sequence). The CDR3 loop spans 16 amino acids. V dropped 3 bases and J dropped 3 bases, with 16 bases sitting between them. Here the CDR3 reads CASSFGTGKGTDTQYF. The CDR3 coding sequence is TGTGCCAGCAGTTTCGGGACTGGGAAGGGTACAGATACGCAGTATTTT.

This sequence joins TRBV11-2 and TRBJ2-5; 10 nucleotides agree with TRBD2. V was clipped by 0 bases and J by 5 bases; unmatched bases: 3. The CDR3 runs 15 residues. The germline CDR1 and CDR2 sequences are SGHAT and FQNNGV. Here the CDR3 reads CASSLEGLARETQYF. In DNA form, the CDR3 reads TGTGCCAGCAGCTTAGAGGGACTAGCGAGGGAGACCCAGTACTTC.

The chain uses TRBV15 and TRBJ1-2; 7 bases line up with TRBD1. The CDR3 loop spans 14 amino acids. Losses at the gene ends were 4 bases for V and 6 bases for J; bases not matched to a gene: 8. In germline, CDR1 is LNHNV, CDR2 YYDKDF (reference sequence). CDR3 sequence: CATSIGTGEDGYTF. The CDR3 nucleotides are TGTGCCACCAGCATAGGTACAGGGGAGGATGGCTACACCTTC.

The chain links TRBV6-6 to TRBJ2-3; unclear D gene. The V gene lost 5 bases and the J gene lost 2 bases, with 14 bases spanning the gap. The germline V gene encodes CDR1 MNHNY and CDR2 SVGAGI (reference sequence). The CDR3 runs 15 residues. In nucleotides, the CDR3 is TGTGCCAGCAGTCCGCAGAGCGAGGTCACAGATACGCAGTATTTT. This translates into CASSPQSEVTDTQYF.

This chain connects TRBV7-9 to TRBJ2-6, with D perhaps TRBD2 (5 bases). Germline lookup yields CDR1 SEHNR and CDR2 FQNEAQ (reference sequence). CDR3 length: 16 amino acids. Trimming stripped 5 bases from V and 2 bases from J, with 13 bases between. CDR3 sequence (DNA): TGTGCCAGCAGCCACCCAAAGGGAGCTGGGGCCAACGTCCTGACTTTC. Its protein product is CASSHPKGAGANVLTF.